This entry lists 13 T cell receptor beta chains sequenced from one sample in a study of OX40 agonist ivuxolimab in advanced cancers. Libraries were prepared by immunoSEQ multiplex PCR; TCRdb keeps only in-frame clonotypes and omits some of them. The sample records approximately 90,000 clones, 80% to 90% being singletons. The sequencing used CD4+ or CD8+ T cells sorted from blood, collected in a trial of the OX40 agonist ivuxolimab. The receptors were gathered from an adult with an advanced solid tumor such as melanoma, head and neck, liver or kidney cancer.

The gene calls are TRBV6-6 and TRBJ1-2, with 7 nucleotides matching TRBD1. V shed 5 bases and J 7 bases; nucleotides not matched to a gene: 4. This CDR3 has 12 residues. Germline V gene data show CDR1 as MNHNY and CDR2 as SVGAGI (reference sequence). The CDR3 reads CASSPTGSGYTF. The DNA for the CDR3 is TGTGCCAGCAGTCCGACAGGGTCTGGCTACACCTTC.

This chain connects TRBV11-2 to TRBJ2-4; D is unclear. Germline V gene data show CDR1 as SGHAT and CDR2 as FQNNGV. This CDR3 is built from 13 residues. The V end lost 5 bases, the J end lost 8 bases, and 13 bases lay between the germline ends. In DNA form, the CDR3 reads TGTGCCAGCAGCCCAATCTTCGAGGACATTCAGTACTTC. Translation: CASSPIFEDIQYF. Based on the CDR3 plus reference TRBV11-2 and TRBJ2-4, the full variable domain is EAGVAQSPRYKIIEKRQSVAFWCNPISGHATLYWYQQILGQGPKLLIQFQNNGVVDDSQLPKDRFSAERLKGVDSTLKIQPAKLEDSAVYLCASSPIFEDIQYFGAGTRLSVL.

The gene calls are TRBV30 and TRBJ1-1; no definite D call. Trimming left V 5 bases short and J 5 bases short, with 9 bases between. Per germline, CDR1 GTSNPN and CDR2 SVGIG (reference sequence). The CDR3 runs to 11 residues. CDR3 sequence: CAWARRTEAFF. The CDR3 region has the DNA TGTGCCTGGGCCCGGAGAACTGAAGCTTTCTTT.

The chain is built from TRBV5-4 and TRBJ2-5; TRBD2 aligns across 12 bases. The CDR3 loop spans 16 amino acids. V lost 4 bases and J lost 0; bases outside the gene matches: 4. Germline-derived CDR1 and CDR2 are SGHNT and YYREEE (reference sequence). This CDR3 is CASSPGLAGNQETQYF. The DNA for the CDR3 is TGTGCCAGCAGCCCTGGACTAGCGGGGAACCAAGAGACCCAGTACTTC.

The CDR3: CASSLHGPYQPQHF. The CDR3 nucleotides are TGTGCCAGCAGTCTACACGGACCTTATCAGCCCCAGCATTTT. The J gene is TRBJ1-5, the V gene TRBV7-2; D is undetermined. Germline V CDR1 and CDR2: SGHTA, FQGNSA. The CDR3 has 14 residues. V was clipped by 6 bases and J by 5 bases, with 14 bases between them.

The J gene is TRBJ1-2, the V gene TRBV7-2; 7 bases are a match to TRBD1. V trimming: 5 bases; J trimming: 4 bases; junction bases outside the gene matches: 7. Germline lookup yields CDR1 SGHTA and CDR2 FQGNSA. This CDR3 region has 14 residues. The CDR3 DNA reads as TGTGCCAGCAGCCCGTCGGACAGGCGCTATGGCTACACCTTC. It yields the protein CASSPSDRRYGYTF. Supplemented by reference TRBV7-2 and TRBJ1-2, the full variable domain reads GAGVSQSPSNKVTEKGKDVELRCDPISGHTALYWYRQSLGQGLEFLIYFQGNSAPDKSGLPSDRFSAERTGGSVSTLTIQRTQQEDSAVYLCASSPSDRRYGYTFGSGTRLTVV.

Here the CDR3 reads CASSPYDQSNQPQHF. For the CDR3, the DNA is TGTGCCAGCAGCCCATACGACCAGAGCAATCAGCCCCAGCATTTT. The chain has TRBV7-2 and TRBJ1-5; D unclear. The CDR3 has 15 residues. Per the germline V gene, CDR1 is SGHTA and CDR2 is FQGNSA. V shed 5 bases and J shed 1 base, with 12 bases lying between them.

This clone appeared a single time. J is TRBJ1-2 and V is TRBV28; 7 nucleotides align to TRBD1. Germline V gene data show CDR1 as MDHEN and CDR2 as SYDVKM. Trimming cost V 5 bases and J 4 bases; bases outside gene matches: 7. This CDR3 contains 14 residues. Here the CDR3 reads CASSRRQGGYGYTF. DNA of the CDR3: TGTGCCAGCAGTCGCAGACAGGGAGGCTATGGCTACACCTTC.

The chain combines TRBV18 with TRBJ2-2, with 10 positions matching TRBD1. The CDR3 is 18 residues long. The V and J ends lost 6 bases and 4 bases, in that order; junction bases with no gene match: 14. Germline V lookup: CDR1 KGHSH, CDR2 LQKENI. The DNA for the CDR3 is TGTGCCAGCTCTGCGTCGGGGATTCGACAGGGGGCCACCGGGGAGCTGTTTTTT. Amino acid sequence: CASSASGIRQGATGELFF.

Note on this clone: Other nucleotide sequences from this sample produce the same CDR3. The genes are TRBV28 and TRBJ2-6, with D unclear. Trimming removed 5 bases from V and 1 base from J, with 9 bases in between. Germline lookup yields CDR1 MDHEN and CDR2 SYDVKM. CDR3 length: 15 residues. The CDR3 coding sequence is TGTGCCAGCAGTCCAACGAGGTCTGGGGCCAACGTCCTGACTTTC. Its translation: CASSPTRSGANVLTF.

The chain joins TRBV6-6 to TRBJ1-2; D call uncertain. The CDR3 length is 11 residues. Germline V CDR1 and CDR2: MNHNY, SVGAGI (reference sequence). The V and J ends lost 5 bases and 5 bases respectively, with 6 bases between them. The CDR3 DNA sequence: TGTGCCAGCAGTATGGGTTATGGCTACACCTTC. The encoded protein is CASSMGYGYTF.

J is TRBJ1-2 and V is TRBV20-1; D is uncertain. The CDR3 spans 10 residues. Germline CDR1 DFQATT, CDR2 SNEGSKA (reference sequence). Trimming took 3 bases from V and 6 from J, leaving 5 bases between them. CDR3 in DNA: TGCAGTGCTAGCTCTGATGGCTACACCTTC. Translating it yields CSASSDGYTF.

This chain uses TRBV7-9 with TRBJ1-5; TRBD1 matches 8 bases. Germline V gene sequence: CDR1 SEHNR, CDR2 FQNEAQ (reference sequence). The CDR3 length is 15 residues. V shed 3 bases, J shed 3 bases, and the junction held 4 bases outside the gene matches. CDR3 residues: CASSFGDRNNQPQHF. CDR3 sequence (DNA): TGTGCCAGCAGCTTTGGGGACAGGAACAATCAGCCCCAGCATTTT.